This T cell receptor beta chain was profiled in a study of T cell responses to AZD1222 COVID-19 vaccine. This CDR3 spans 20 amino acids. Losses at the gene ends were 0 bases for V and 0 bases for J; bases not matched to a gene: 14. Germline CDR1 SGDLS, CDR2 YYNGEE. Some clones are missing from TCRdb's copy, which holds only in-frame ones; the method was immunoSEQ multiplex PCR. The top ten hold approximately 10% of the sample, which has about 97,000 clones, 80% to 90% seen once. The chain has TRBV9 and TRBJ1-3; 8 bases fit TRBD1. The starting material was peripheral blood, obtained 28 days after the second AZD1222 dose. The TCR comes from an adult who received the AZD1222 COVID-19 vaccine. The CDR3 DNA sequence: TGTGCCAGCAGCGTAGTTGGGGTACCGGGACAGGACCACTCTGGAAACACCATATATTTT. Translation gives CASSVVGVPGQDHSGNTIYF. The complete variable domain, with remaining parts taken from reference TRBV9 and TRBJ1-3, reads DSGVTQTPKHLITATGQRVTLRCSPRSGDLSVYWYQQSLDQGLQFLIQYYNGEERAKGNILERFSAQQFPDLHSELNLSSLELGDSALYFCASSVVGVPGQDHSGNTIYFGEGSWLTVV.